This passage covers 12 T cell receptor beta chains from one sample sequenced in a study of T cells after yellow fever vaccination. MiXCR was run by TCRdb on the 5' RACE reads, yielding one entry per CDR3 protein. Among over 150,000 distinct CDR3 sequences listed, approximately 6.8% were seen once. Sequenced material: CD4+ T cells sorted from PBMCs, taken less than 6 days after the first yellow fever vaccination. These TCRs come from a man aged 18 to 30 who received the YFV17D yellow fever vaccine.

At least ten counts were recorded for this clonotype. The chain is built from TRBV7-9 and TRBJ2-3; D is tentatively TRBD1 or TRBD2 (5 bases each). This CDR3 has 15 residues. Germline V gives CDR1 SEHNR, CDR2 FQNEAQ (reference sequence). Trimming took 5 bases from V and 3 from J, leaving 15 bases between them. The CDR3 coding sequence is TGTGCCAGCAGCCCCGGGACCTCAAGGACAGATACGCAGTATTTT. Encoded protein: CASSPGTSRTDTQYF.

CDR3 region: CASIEIRGGSGANVLTF. The CDR3 DNA is TGTGCCAGCATCGAGATCAGGGGGGGATCTGGGGCCAACGTCCTGACTTTC. The chain is built from TRBV5-6 and TRBJ2-6; D possibly matches TRBD1 or TRBD2 (7 bases each). Trimming cost V 6 bases and J 1 base, with 17 bases left between them. CDR3 length: 17 amino acids. CDR1 is SGHDT, CDR2 YYEEEE, per germline.

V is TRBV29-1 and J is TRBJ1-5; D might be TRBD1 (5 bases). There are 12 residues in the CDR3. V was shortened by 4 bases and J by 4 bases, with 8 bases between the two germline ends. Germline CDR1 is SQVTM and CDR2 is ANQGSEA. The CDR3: CSVGGGNQPQHF. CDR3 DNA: TGCAGCGTTGGGGGGGGAAATCAGCCCCAGCATTTT.

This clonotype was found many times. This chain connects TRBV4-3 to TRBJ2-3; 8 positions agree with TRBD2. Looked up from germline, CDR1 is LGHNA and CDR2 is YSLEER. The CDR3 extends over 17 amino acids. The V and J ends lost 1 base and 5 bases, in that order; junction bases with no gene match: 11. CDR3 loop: CASSQGYQRGLKDTQYF. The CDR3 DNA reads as TGCGCCAGCAGCCAAGGTTATCAGCGGGGGCTTAAAGATACGCAGTATTTT.

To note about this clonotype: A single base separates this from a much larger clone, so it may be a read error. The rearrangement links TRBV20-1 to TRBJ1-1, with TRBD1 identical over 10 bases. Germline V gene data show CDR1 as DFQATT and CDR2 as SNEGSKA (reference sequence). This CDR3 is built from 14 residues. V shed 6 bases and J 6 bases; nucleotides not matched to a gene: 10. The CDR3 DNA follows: TGCAGTGCCCGGACAGGGGGGACCGACTCTGAAGCTTTCTTT. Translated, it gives CSARTGGTDSEAFF.

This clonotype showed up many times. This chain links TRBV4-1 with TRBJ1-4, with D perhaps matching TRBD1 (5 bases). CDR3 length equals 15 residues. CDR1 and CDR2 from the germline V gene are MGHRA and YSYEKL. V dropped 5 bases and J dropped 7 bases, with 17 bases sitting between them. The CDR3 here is CASSRAGQGGEKLFF. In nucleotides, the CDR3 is TGCGCCAGCAGCAGGGCGGGGCAGGGAGGTGAAAAACTGTTTTTT.

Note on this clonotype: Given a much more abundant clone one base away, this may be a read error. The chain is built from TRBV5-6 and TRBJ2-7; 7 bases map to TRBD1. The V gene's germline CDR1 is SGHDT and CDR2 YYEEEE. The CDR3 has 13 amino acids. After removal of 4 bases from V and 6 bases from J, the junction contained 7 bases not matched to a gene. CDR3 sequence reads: CASSPEGAAEQYV. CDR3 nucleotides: TGTGCCAGCAGCCCAGAGGGGGCGGCCGAGCAGTACGTC.

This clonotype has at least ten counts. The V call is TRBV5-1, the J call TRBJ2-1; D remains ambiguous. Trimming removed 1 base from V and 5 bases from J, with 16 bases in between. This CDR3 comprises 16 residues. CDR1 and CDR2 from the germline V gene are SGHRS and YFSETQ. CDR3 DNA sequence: TGCGCCAGCAGCTTGAATATTCACGGCCCCAACAATGAGCAGTTCTTC. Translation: CASSLNIHGPNNEQFF.

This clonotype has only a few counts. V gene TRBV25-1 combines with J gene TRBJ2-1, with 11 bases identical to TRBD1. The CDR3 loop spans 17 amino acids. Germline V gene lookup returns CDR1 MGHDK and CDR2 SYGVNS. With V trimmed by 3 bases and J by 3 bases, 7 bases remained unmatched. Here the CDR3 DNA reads TGTGCCAGCAGTGAGCGACCCGGGACAGGGGGCTACAATGAGCAGTTCTTC. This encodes CASSERPGTGGYNEQFF.

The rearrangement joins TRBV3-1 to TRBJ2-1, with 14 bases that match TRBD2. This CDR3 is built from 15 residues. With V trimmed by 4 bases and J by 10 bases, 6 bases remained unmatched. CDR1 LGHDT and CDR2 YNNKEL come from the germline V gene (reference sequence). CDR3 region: CASSPGLAGVGEQFF. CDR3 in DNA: TGTGCCAGCAGCCCGGGACTAGCGGGGGTTGGGGAGCAGTTCTTC.

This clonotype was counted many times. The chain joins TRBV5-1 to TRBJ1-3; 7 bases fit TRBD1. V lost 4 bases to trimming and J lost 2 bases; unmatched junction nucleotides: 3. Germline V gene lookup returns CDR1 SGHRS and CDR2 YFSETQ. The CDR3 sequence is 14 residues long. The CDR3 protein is CASSLTGPGNTIYF. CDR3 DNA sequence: TGCGCCAGCAGCCTGACAGGGCCTGGAAACACCATATATTTT.

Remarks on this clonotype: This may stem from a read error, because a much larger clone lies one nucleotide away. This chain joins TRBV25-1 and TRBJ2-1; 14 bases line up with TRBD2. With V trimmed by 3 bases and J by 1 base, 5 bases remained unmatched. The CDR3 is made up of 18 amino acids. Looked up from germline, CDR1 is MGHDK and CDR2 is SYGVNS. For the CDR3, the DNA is TGTGCCAGCAGTGACGTGACTAGCGGGGGGGGTTCCTACAATGAGCAGTTCTTC. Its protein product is CASSDVTSGGGSYNEQFF.